What follows describes a single T cell receptor (beta chain). Its specificity is unknown. This entry belongs to a study of T cell responses to AZD1222 COVID-19 vaccine. Overall study results and limits: Targets within unmutated variant regions were reportedly found for nearly half of spike-specific TCRs. Spike regions recognized by vaccine-associated CD4 TCRs spanned the protein, led by 160-218 and 743-854. The study found Spike-specific TCR breadth and depth rose after two AZD1222 doses. Donor demographics were predominantly white British with a female majority; clonal diversity may be underestimated.

This CDR3 has 14 amino acids. V was clipped by 5 bases and J by 6 bases, with 14 bases between them. Germline CDR1 reads SGHVS; CDR2 reads FQNEAQ. Sequenced by immunoSEQ multiplex PCR; TCRdb stores in-frame clones only, minus some. This table has about 98,000 clones, roughly 86% appearing once. The sample here was peripheral blood, taken on day 0 of AZD1222 vaccination. J is TRBJ2-1 and V is TRBV7-8; D not resolved. This receptor was obtained from an adult in good health. In nucleotides, the CDR3 is TGTGCCAGCAGCCCAAACCGGGTACCCAATGAGCAGTTCTTC. Residues: CASSPNRVPNEQFF.